The clone carrying this T cell receptor beta chain was seen ten or more times. What it recognizes is unknown. TCR alpha and beta CDR3 regions were amplified from RNA using iRepertoire nested multiplex PCR. TCRdb itself ran the multiplex PCR reads through MiXCR, one entry per CDR3 protein. Among approximately 90,000 distinct CDR3 sequences listed, 20% to 25% were seen once. The data originate from a study of glioma-infiltrating T cells. Whole-study results and caveats: Tissue-blood divergence was below expectation in non-neoplastic patients, above in gliomas. CDR3 overlap between tissue and blood was very small.

The V end was cut by 2 bases, the J end by 1 base, with 5 bases between. The CDR3 totals 13 residues. CDR1 and CDR2 (germline): SGHAT, FQNNGV. The sequence came from a human donor with low-grade glioma or glioblastoma, undergoing nonglioma brain surgery, or in good health (not recorded which). This chain connects TRBV11-2 to TRBJ1-1; D is ambiguous. Sequencing was performed on glioma tissue, nonneoplastic brain tissue, or PBMCs (not recorded which). CDR3 region: CASSLNTNTEAFF. CDR3 sequence (DNA): TGTGCCAGCAGCTTAAACACGAACACTGAAGCTTTCTTT.